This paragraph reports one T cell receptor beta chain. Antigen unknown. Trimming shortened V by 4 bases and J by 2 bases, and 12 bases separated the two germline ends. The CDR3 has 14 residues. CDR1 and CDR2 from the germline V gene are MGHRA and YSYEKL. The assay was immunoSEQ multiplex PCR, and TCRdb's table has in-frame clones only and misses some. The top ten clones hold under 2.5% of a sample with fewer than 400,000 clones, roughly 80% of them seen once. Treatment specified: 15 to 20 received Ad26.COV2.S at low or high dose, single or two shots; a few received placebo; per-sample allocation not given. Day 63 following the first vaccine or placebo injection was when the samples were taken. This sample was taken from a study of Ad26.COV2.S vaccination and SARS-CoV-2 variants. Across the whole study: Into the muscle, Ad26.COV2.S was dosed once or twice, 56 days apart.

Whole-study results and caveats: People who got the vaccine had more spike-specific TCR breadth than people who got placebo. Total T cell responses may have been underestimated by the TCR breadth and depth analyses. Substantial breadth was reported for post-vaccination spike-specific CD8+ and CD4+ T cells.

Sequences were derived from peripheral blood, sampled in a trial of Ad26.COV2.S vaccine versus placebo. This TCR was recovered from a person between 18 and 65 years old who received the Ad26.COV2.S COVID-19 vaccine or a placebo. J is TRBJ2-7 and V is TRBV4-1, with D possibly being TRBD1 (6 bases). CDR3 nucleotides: TGCGCCAGCAGCCTCCGACAGGAAACCTACGAGCAGTACTTC. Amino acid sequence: CASSLRQETYEQYF.